This T cell receptor beta chain was found in a study of cytomegalovirus exposure and HLA in healthy donors. Sequencing was performed with immunoSEQ multiplex PCR; in TCRdb, only in-frame clones are kept and a portion is missing. This table has some 290,000 clones, roughly 86% appearing once. This sequence was found in a man between 25 and 39 years old in good health and CMV-seronegative. Specimen: PBMCs.

The CDR3 region is CSVQFLGRGSTDTQYF. CDR3 DNA: TGCAGCGTTCAGTTTCTCGGGCGGGGGAGCACAGATACGCAGTATTTT. The genes are TRBV29-1 and TRBJ2-3, with TRBD2 identical over 7 bases. CDR3 length: 16 residues. The V gene end was trimmed by 5 bases and the J gene end by 0 bases; junction bases not matched to a gene: 11. The germline V gene has CDR1 SQVTM and CDR2 ANQGSEA.